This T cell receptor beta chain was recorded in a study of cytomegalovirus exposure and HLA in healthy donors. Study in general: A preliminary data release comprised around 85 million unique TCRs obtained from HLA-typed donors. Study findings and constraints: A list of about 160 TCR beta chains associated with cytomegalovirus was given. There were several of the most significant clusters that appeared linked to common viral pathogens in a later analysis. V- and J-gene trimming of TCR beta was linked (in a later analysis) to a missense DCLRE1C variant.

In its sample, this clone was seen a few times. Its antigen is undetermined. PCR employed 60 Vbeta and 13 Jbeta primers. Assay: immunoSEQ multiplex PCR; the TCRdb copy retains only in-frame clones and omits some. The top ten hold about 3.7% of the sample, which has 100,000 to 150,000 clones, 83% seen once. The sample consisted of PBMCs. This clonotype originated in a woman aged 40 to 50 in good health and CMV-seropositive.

CDR3 coding DNA: TGTGCCAGCAGCCAAGTCGGGACTAGCGACGAGCAGTACTTC. Its protein product is CASSQVGTSDEQYF. V gene TRBV4-2 combines with J gene TRBJ2-7; the match to TRBD2 covers 10 bases. The CDR3 is made up of 14 amino acids. V lost 1 base and J lost 5; bases outside the gene matches: 2. In germline, CDR1 is LGHNA, CDR2 YNFKEQ.